This T cell receptor beta chain comes out of a study of cytomegalovirus exposure and HLA in healthy donors. The CDR3 consists of 12 residues. V was clipped by 5 bases and J by 4 bases, with 9 bases between them. The V gene's germline CDR1 is SGHAT and CDR2 FQNNGV. Broader study findings: There were around 160 TCR beta chains listed as cytomegalovirus-associated. In vitro checks showed that a few CMV-associated chains really do target CMV antigens.

The study ran its PCR with 60 Vbeta and 13 Jbeta primers. The repertoire was sequenced with immunoSEQ multiplex PCR; TCRdb's copy has only in-frame clones and lacks some. The sample consists of under 200,000 clones, roughly 70% of them appearing once. Remarks on this clone: Its specificity is not known.

The source material was PBMCs. This receptor was taken from a woman in her thirties in good health and CMV-seronegative. The chain recombines TRBV11-2 with TRBJ2-7; tentatively, D is TRBD2 (6 bases). The CDR3 nucleotides read TGTGCCAGCAGCCTTAGCGGATACGAGCAGTACTTC. Translating it yields CASSLSGYEQYF.